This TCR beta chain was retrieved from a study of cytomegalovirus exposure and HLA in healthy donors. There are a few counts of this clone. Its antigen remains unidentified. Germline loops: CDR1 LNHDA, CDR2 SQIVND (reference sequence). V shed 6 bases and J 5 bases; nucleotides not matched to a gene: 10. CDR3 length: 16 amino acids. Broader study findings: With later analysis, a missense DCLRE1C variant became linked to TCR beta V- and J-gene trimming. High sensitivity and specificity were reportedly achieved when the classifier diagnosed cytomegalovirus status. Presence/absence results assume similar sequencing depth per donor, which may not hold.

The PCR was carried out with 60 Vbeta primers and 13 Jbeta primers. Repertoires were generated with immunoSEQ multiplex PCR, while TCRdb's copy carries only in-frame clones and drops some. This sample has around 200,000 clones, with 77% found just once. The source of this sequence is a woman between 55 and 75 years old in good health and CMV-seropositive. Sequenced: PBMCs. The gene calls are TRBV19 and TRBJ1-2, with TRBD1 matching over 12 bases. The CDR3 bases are TGTGCCAGTAGCGTCCGGGACAGGGGGCGCGATTATGGCTACACCTTC. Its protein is CASSVRDRGRDYGYTF.